This TCR beta chain was recovered during a study of Graves' ophthalmopathy and Graves' hyperthyroidism. Transcripts of RNA were the source for amplifying TCR beta CDR3 regions. After a first-round RT-PCR with HTBI primers, a second-round multiplex PCR was run. One entry per CDR3 protein results from TCRdb running MiXCR on the multiplex PCR reads. The repertoire holds roughly 600,000 distinct CDR3 sequences, with 39% as singletons. Germline V gene data show CDR1 as SQVTM and CDR2 as ANQGSEA. The CDR3 has 12 amino acids. Deletions cut 0 bases from V and 6 bases from J, with 9 bases between. This clonotype was recorded at least ten times. No antigen is known for it. Hyperthyroidism patients were newly diagnosed, ill under 2 months, and aged 18 to 65 years. Study results and limitations: Using 13 signatures, a model distinguished ophthalmopathy from stable hyperthyroidism, reaching about 89% sensitivity and 81.08% specificity. In predicting ophthalmopathy progression, the model reached 70.59% sensitivity and about 73% specificity.

Material for sequencing was peripheral blood or thyroid tissue (not recorded which). The chain carries TRBV29-1 and TRBJ2-7; D ambiguous. This receptor was obtained from an adult man with Graves' hyperthyroidism. CDR3 residues: CSVEERGFEQYF. The CDR3 DNA sequence: TGCAGCGTTGAAGAGAGAGGTTTCGAGCAGTACTTC.